This T cell receptor beta chain is from a study of CXCR3-negative and CXCR3-positive naive CD8 T cells. Study as a whole: Every library held about 1.5 +/- 0.3 million TRB reads, and the total came to roughly 150 million.

Via 5' RACE with UMI labels, TRB cDNA libraries were prepared. Each CDR3 protein gets one entry in TCRdb, which reprocessed the 5' RACE reads and gives no DNA. The sample's table shows under 150,000 distinct CDR3 sequences. Study results and limitations: CXCR3-negative and CXCR3-positive naive cells shared comparable TRBV-TRBJ usage, but memory cells did not. No difference in surface CD5 was seen between naive subsets, and TCR strength was inferred from TRB CDR3 properties. Both naive subsets showed comparably high diversity, and memory CD8+ cells showed much lower diversity. Hydrophobicity of TRB CDR3s was greater in CXCR3-positive naive cells than in CXCR3-negative naive cells.

The CDR3 covers 14 residues. Germline V gives CDR1 MNHEY, CDR2 SVGAGI. Worth noting for this clonotype: Its matching antigen is unknown.

This TCR came from a human donor in good health. Some clones in this sample may be carry-over from other donors' samples. V usage is TRBV6-5 and J usage is TRBJ2-3; no DNA is available, so the TRBD2 call from TCRdb remains unchecked. The source material was naive CXCR3+ CD8+ T cells from blood. Specified subset: CD45RO-CCR7+CD27+CD95- naive CD8+ T cells expressing CXCR3 (TNR3+). CDR3 sequence reads: CASSYERSTDTQYF.